These 21 T cell receptor beta chains were sequenced from one sample in a study of blood T cells in healthy people across ages (dated by TCRdb to the mid-2010s). To prepare the library, 5' RACE was applied. A second about 7 to 12 cycle PCR used a sample-barcoded 5' primer and a J-beta primer mix. TCRdb reprocessing: public reads trimmed at Q25 with fastp, clones called with MiXCR, in-frame beta chains kept. Records with the same CDR3 protein are collapsed into one entry carrying the most frequent genes and DNA. Present in this sample are around 1,900,000 distinct CDR3 sequences, 30% to 40% of which were seen just once. The top ten clones comprise about 23% of the sample. The sequencing sample was made of blood. The receptors shown here come from a human donor in good health.

The chain has TRBV30 and TRBJ2-3; weak D call: TRBD2 (5 bases). This CDR3 contains 14 residues. The V gene lost 2 bases and the J gene lost 2 bases, with 11 bases spanning the gap. In germline, CDR1 is GTSNPN, CDR2 SVGIG (reference sequence). The CDR3 nucleotides are TGTGCCTGGAGTACCGGGGTAGCCACAGATACGCAGTATTTT. It encodes CAWSTGVATDTQYF.

This clonotype was observed a few times. In DNA form, the CDR3 reads TGTGCCAGCAGCTTATACGGACAGGGGTCGGCCAATGAGCAGTTCTTC. It yields the protein CASSLYGQGSANEQFF. The chain is built from TRBV7-2 and TRBJ2-1; 9 nucleotides line up with TRBD1. The CDR3 totals 16 residues. Germline CDR1 reads SGHTA; CDR2 reads FQGNSA. Germline trimming cut 2 bases from V and 6 bases from J; bases unmatched to any gene: 8. Full variable domain (rest looked up from reference TRBV7-2 and TRBJ2-1): GAGVSQSPSNKVTEKGKDVELRCDPISGHTALYWYRQSLGQGLEFLIYFQGNSAPDKSGLPSDRFSAERTGGSVSTLTIQRTQQEDSAVYLCASSLYGQGSANEQFFGPGTRLTVL.

This rearrangement joins TRBV12-3 or TRBV12-4 to TRBJ1-5, with D possibly matching TRBD1 (6 bases). V lost 10 bases and J lost 2, with 15 bases in between. CDR3 size: 14 residues. The CDR3 protein is CATTGGLGNQPQHF. In DNA, the CDR3 is TGTGCCACGACTGGGGGCTTGGGCAATCAGCCCCAGCATTTT.

The V and J genes are TRBV7-2 and TRBJ2-7, with 14 bases fitting TRBD2. With the DNA end fitting TRBJ2-5 better, the J assignment may be wrong. Germline-derived CDR1 and CDR2 are SGHTA and FQGNSA. The CDR3 is 17 amino acids. This chain's CDR3 is CTSSTRGTSGGRETQYF. The CDR3 DNA reads as TGTACCAGCAGCACCAGAGGGACTAGCGGGGGTAGGGAGACCCAGTACTTC.

This clonotype was counted many times. The chain carries TRBV28 and TRBJ1-2; TRBD1 aligns across 8 bases. The ends lost 8 bases at V and 3 bases at J; junction bases unmatched: 5. Germline V gene lookup returns CDR1 MDHEN and CDR2 SYDVKM. The CDR3 has 13 residues. The CDR3 DNA reads TGTGCCAGCCGACAGGGGTTCGACTATGGCTACACCTTC. Its protein product is CASRQGFDYGYTF.

This clonotype was recorded a few times. The V call is TRBV7-9, the J call TRBJ2-3; D gene unclear. Trimming took 2 bases from V and 3 from J, leaving 9 bases between them. Looked up from germline, CDR1 is SEHNR and CDR2 is FQNEAQ (reference sequence). This CDR3 contains 14 residues. This CDR3 reads CASSLILGTDTQYF. The CDR3, as DNA: TGTGCCAGCAGCTTAATTCTTGGTACAGATACGCAGTATTTT.

On this clonotype: This sequence may be a read error, since a much larger clone differs from it by one base. V usage is TRBV4-3 and J usage is TRBJ1-2; D perhaps matches TRBD1 (6 bases). The CDR3 has 16 amino acids. V lost 0 bases and J 7 bases, leaving 18 bases between the germline ends. The germline V gene encodes CDR1 LGHNA and CDR2 YSLEER. For the CDR3, the DNA is TGCGCCAGCAGCCAAGATCGTCGGACAGTCTTCTGTGGCTACACCTTC. This encodes CASSQDRRTVFCGYTF.

The chain uses TRBV12-3 or TRBV12-4 and TRBJ1-2, with D hard to call. Trimming cost V 7 bases and J 8 bases, with 14 bases left between them. The CDR3 spans 12 residues. The CDR3 spells CASNTQDHGYTF. The CDR3 DNA reads as TGTGCCAGCAACACCCAGGACCACGGCTACACCTTC.

This clonotype has only a few counts. A junction end diverges from the germline sequence, so it may reflect a read error. The chain combines TRBV4-3 with TRBJ2-1; D gene ambiguous. The CDR3 spans 13 residues. Germline V gives CDR1 LGHNA, CDR2 YSLEER. CDR3 residues: CASSQLTVDERFF. The CDR3, as DNA: TGCGCCAGCAGCCAACTAACCGTCGATGAGCGGTTCTTC.

This rearrangement joins TRBV20-1 to TRBJ2-5; TRBD1 matches at 10 bases. The last part of the DNA fits TRBJ2-7 better; the J call may be wrong. Germline-derived CDR1 and CDR2 are DFQATT and SNEGSKA (reference sequence). This CDR3 spans 15 amino acids. CDR3 residues: CSARMEDRGSYEQYF. In nucleotides, the CDR3 is TGCAGTGCTAGAATGGAGGACAGGGGGAGCTACGAGCAGTACTTC.

The chain uses TRBV11-2 and TRBJ2-4; perhaps TRBD1 as D (5 bases). TRBJ2-7 explains the end of the DNA better; the J call may be wrong. Germline CDR1 is SGHAT and CDR2 is FQNNGV. This CDR3 is 14 amino acids long. DNA for the CDR3: TGTGCCAGCAGCTCGTTGCAGGGCTCCTACGAGCAGTACTTC. It specifies CASSSLQGSYEQYF.

The rearrangement joins TRBV5-6 to TRBJ1-3, with D uncertain. V was trimmed by 1 base and J by 0 bases, leaving 8 bases between them. Germline V gene data show CDR1 as SGHDT and CDR2 as YYEEEE. This CDR3 is 15 amino acids long. CDR3 bases: TGTGCCAGCAGCTTGTCAGTCAACTCTGGAAACACCATATATTTT. Translating it yields CASSLSVNSGNTIYF. The full variable domain, rest sourced from reference TRBV5-6 and TRBJ1-3, is DAGVTQSPTHLIKTRGQQVTLRCSPKSGHDTVSWYQQALGQGPQFIFQYYEEEERQRGNFPDRFSGHQFPNYSSELNVNALLLGDSALYLCASSLSVNSGNTIYFGEGSWLTVV.

This chain connects TRBV29-1 to TRBJ2-1; no clear D gene. CDR1 is SQVTM, CDR2 ANQGSEA, per germline. This CDR3 has 14 amino acids. Trimming stripped 7 bases from V and 3 bases from J, with 16 bases between. CDR3 coding DNA: TGCAGCGGGGTAGGGCAGTTCAGCTACAATGAGCAGTTCTTC. Translated, it gives CSGVGQFSYNEQFF.

CDR3 nucleotide sequence: TGTGCCATCAGCTTGTACAGGGCCGTGTACAATGAGCAGTTCTTC. It encodes CAISLYRAVYNEQFF. The chain links TRBV10-3 to TRBJ2-1; a weak D match, TRBD1 (6 bases). This CDR3 is built from 15 residues. V was clipped by 6 bases and J by 4 bases, with 16 bases between them. The V gene's germline CDR1 is ENHRY and CDR2 SYGVKD.

V and J are TRBV11-2 and TRBJ1-1, with 8 bases fitting TRBD1. The germline V gene has CDR1 SGHAT and CDR2 FQNNGV. V was pared by 7 bases and J by 7 bases, with 8 bases of the junction left unmatched. CDR3 length: 13 residues. CDR3 DNA sequence: TGTGCCAGCATCCGACCAGGGGGCTATGAAGCTTTCTTT. Protein: CASIRPGGYEAFF.

This clonotype was counted a few times. The V call is TRBV7-2, the J call TRBJ1-2; possibly TRBD1 for D (6 bases). Deletions cut 8 bases from V and 6 bases from J, with 13 bases between. There are 12 residues in the CDR3. CDR1 is SGHTA and CDR2 is FQGNSA in the germline V gene. The CDR3, as DNA: TGTGCCAGCGAGGGACATTCGAATGGCTACACCTTC. Translating gives CASEGHSNGYTF.

In its sample, this clonotype was seen many times. The chain recombines TRBV7-2 with TRBJ2-7, with 7 nucleotides matching TRBD1. The V gene's germline CDR1 is SGHTA and CDR2 FQGNSA. This CDR3 has 15 residues. Trimming cost V 1 base and J 3 bases; bases outside gene matches: 6. The CDR3 bases are TGTGCCAGCAGCTTAGGACAGGGTGTAGTCTACGAGCAGTACTTC. This gives the protein CASSLGQGVVYEQYF.

This clonotype was seen at least ten times. The chain recombines TRBV7-3 with TRBJ2-1; 12 nucleotides agree with TRBD2. The CDR3 sequence is 15 residues long. Germline V lookup: CDR1 SGHTA, CDR2 FQGTGA. Trimming removed 5 bases from V and 2 bases from J; junction bases left unmatched: 1. In nucleotides, the CDR3 is TGTGCCAGCAGCCCTAGCGGGGGGGCCTACAATGAGCAGTTCTTC. It codes for CASSPSGGAYNEQFF.

In this sample, this clonotype turned up a few times. The rearrangement joins TRBV7-3 to TRBJ2-5, with 11 bases that match TRBD1. The CDR3 length is 17 residues. Germline V CDR1 and CDR2: SGHTA, FQGTGA. The V segment lost 1 base and the J segment 3 bases; nucleotides outside the gene matches: 7. In DNA form, the CDR3 reads TGTGCCAGCAGCTTAAAGGGGACAGGGGGGTTCGAAGAGACCCAGTACTTC. Translating it yields CASSLKGTGGFEETQYF.

J is TRBJ1-1 and V is TRBV5-6, with D unclear. The CDR3 covers 13 residues. V shed 4 bases and J shed 7 bases, with 14 bases lying between them. Germline V gene sequence: CDR1 SGHDT, CDR2 YYEEEE. The CDR3, as DNA: TGTGCCAGCAGCCGGGGAGGGTTGAATGAAGCTTTCTTT. Its translation is CASSRGGLNEAFF. The whole variable domain, filled in from reference TRBV5-6 and TRBJ1-1, reads DAGVTQSPTHLIKTRGQQVTLRCSPKSGHDTVSWYQQALGQGPQFIFQYYEEEERQRGNFPDRFSGHQFPNYSSELNVNALLLGDSALYLCASSRGGLNEAFFGQGTRLTVV.

This clonotype appeared a few times. The chain employs TRBV4-1 and TRBJ2-5; D unresolved. The germline V gene encodes CDR1 MGHRA and CDR2 YSYEKL. Trimming shortened V by 0 bases and J by 1 base, and 9 bases separated the two germline ends. The CDR3 covers 15 residues. The CDR3 coding sequence is TGCGCCAGCAGCCAAGAGAACAGCTTCCAAGAGACCCAGTACTTC. It is translated as CASSQENSFQETQYF.